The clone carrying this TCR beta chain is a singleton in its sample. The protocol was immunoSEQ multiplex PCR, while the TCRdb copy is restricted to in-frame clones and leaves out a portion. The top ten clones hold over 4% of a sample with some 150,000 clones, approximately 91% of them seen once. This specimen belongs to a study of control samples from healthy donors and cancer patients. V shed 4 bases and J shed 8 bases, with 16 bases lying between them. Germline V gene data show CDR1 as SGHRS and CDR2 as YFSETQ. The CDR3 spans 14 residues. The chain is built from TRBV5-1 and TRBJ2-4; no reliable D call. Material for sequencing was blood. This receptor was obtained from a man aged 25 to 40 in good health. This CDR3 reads CASSDDPLRDIQYF. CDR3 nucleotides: TGCGCCAGCAGCGACGACCCACTGAGAGACATTCAGTACTTC.